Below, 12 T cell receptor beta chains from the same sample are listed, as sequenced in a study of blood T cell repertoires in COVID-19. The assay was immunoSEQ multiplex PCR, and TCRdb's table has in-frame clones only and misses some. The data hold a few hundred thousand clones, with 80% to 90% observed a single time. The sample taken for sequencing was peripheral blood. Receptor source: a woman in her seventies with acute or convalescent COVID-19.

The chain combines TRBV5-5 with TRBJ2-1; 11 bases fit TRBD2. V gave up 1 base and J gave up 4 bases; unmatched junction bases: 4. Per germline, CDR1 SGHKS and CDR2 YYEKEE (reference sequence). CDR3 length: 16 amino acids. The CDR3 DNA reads TGTGCCAGCAGCTTGAGGCCTAGCGGGGGGTACAATGAGCAGTTCTTC. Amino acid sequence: CASSLRPSGGYNEQFF.

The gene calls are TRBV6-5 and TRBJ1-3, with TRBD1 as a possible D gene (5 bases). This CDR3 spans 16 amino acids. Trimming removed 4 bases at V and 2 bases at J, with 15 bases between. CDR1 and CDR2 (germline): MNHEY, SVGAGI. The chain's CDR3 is CASSSGGAGPGNTIYF. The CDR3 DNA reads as TGTGCCAGCAGTTCAGGCGGGGCAGGGCCTGGAAACACCATATATTTT.

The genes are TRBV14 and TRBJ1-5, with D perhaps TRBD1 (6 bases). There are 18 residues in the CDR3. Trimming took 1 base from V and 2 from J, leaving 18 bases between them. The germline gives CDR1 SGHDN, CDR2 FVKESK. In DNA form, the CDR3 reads TGTGCCAGCAGCCAAGGGGGAGGGGGAGTGAGAGGCAATCAGCCCCAGCATTTT. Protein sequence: CASSQGGGGVRGNQPQHF.

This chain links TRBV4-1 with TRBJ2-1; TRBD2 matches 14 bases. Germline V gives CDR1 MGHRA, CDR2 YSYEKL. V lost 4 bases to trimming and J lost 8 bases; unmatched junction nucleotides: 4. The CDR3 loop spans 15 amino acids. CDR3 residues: CASSLSTSGGDEQFF. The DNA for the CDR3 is TGCGCCAGCAGCCTATCGACTAGCGGGGGGGATGAGCAGTTCTTC.

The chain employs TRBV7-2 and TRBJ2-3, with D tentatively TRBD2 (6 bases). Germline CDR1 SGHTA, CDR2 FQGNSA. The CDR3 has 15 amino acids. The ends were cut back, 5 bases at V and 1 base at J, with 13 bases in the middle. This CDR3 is CASSPGLYRTDTQYF. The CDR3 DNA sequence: TGTGCCAGCAGCCCCGGACTATACCGCACAGATACGCAGTATTTT. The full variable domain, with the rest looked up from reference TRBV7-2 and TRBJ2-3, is GAGVSQSPSNKVTEKGKDVELRCDPISGHTALYWYRQSLGQGLEFLIYFQGNSAPDKSGLPSDRFSAERTGGSVSTLTIQRTQQEDSAVYLCASSPGLYRTDTQYFGPGTRLTVL.

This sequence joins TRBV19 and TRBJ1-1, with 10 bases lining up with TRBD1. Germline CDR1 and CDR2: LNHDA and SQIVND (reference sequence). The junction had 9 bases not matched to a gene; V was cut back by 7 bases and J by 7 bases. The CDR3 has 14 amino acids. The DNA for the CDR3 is TGTGCCAGTAAAGGGGGACAGGGGAGAAATGAAGCTTTCTTT. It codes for CASKGGQGRNEAFF.

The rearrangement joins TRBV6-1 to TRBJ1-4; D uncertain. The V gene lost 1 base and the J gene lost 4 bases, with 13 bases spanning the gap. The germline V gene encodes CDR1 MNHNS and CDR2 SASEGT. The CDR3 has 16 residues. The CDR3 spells CASSEVLDGLNEKLFF. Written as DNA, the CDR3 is TGTGCCAGCAGTGAAGTCCTGGACGGACTTAATGAAAAACTGTTTTTT.

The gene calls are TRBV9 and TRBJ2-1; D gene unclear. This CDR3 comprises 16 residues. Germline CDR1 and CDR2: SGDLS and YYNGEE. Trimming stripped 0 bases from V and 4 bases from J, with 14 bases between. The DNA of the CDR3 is TGTGCCAGCAGCGTAGGGCGGTCAGTTACATACAATGAGCAGTTCTTC. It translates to CASSVGRSVTYNEQFF.

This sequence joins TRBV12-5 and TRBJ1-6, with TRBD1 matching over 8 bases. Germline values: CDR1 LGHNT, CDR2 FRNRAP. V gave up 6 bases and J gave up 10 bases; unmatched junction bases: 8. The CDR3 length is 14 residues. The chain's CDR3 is CASGRGQGRSPLHF. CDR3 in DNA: TGTGCTAGTGGCCGAGGACAGGGTCGATCACCCCTCCACTTT.

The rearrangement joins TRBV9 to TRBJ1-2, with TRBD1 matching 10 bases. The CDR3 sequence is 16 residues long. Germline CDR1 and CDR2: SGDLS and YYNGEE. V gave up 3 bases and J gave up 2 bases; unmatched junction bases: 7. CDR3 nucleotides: TGTGCCAGCAGCGCGACTGGGGGACAGGGGAACTATGGCTACACCTTC. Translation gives CASSATGGQGNYGYTF.

The CDR3 DNA is TGTGCCAGCAGCCATCGGGGGGCTATGGAAAAACTGTTTTTT. This gives the protein CASSHRGAMEKLFF. The gene calls are TRBV3-1 (or the pseudogene TRBV3-2) and TRBJ1-4; D might be TRBD1 (6 bases). Germline V gene data show CDR1 as LGHDT and CDR2 as YNNKEL (reference sequence). V dropped 3 bases and J dropped 8 bases, with 13 bases sitting between them. The CDR3 loop spans 14 amino acids.

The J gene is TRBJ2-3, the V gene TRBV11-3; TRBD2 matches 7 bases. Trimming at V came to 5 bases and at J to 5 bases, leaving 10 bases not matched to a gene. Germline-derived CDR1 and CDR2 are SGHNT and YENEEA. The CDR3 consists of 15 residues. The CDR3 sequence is CASSPEGQRGDTQYF. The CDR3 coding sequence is TGTGCCAGCAGCCCCGAAGGGCAGCGGGGAGATACGCAGTATTTT.